This T cell receptor (beta chain) emerged from a study of beta chain features in type 1 diabetes. Across the whole study: There was similarity between patients and healthy donors in age, gender and cell yields. Whole-study findings and limits: Shorter TCRB CDR3s, moderately but significantly so, were found in Type 1 diabetes patients in all four CD4+ subsets.

About this clone itself: Its antigen is unidentified.

The junction had 3 bases not matched to a gene; V was cut back by 2 bases and J by 8 bases. The CDR3 runs 12 residues. The germline CDR1 and CDR2 sequences are SGHRS and YFSETQ. Since all of the isolated RNA was reverse transcribed, expressed TCRB transcripts were what got sequenced. Clones were read by immunoSEQ multiplex PCR, and TCRdb kept only the in-frame ones, dropping some. The sample lists approximately 46,000 clones; around 45% were seen once. Each population that was sorted was more than 95% pure. What was sequenced was stem cell memory CD4+ T cells from blood. This sequence joins TRBV5-1 and TRBJ1-2; 7 bases fit TRBD1. The TCR sequence derives from a man between 25 and 39 years old with type 1 diabetes. In DNA form, the CDR3 reads TGCGCCAGCAGCTTTACAGGGGACGGCTACACCTTC. It yields the protein CASSFTGDGYTF.